This TCR beta chain was documented in a study of cytomegalovirus exposure and HLA in healthy donors. Whole-study context: Out of about 190 million T cells, an earlier analysis found over 100 million unique TCR beta sequences in total.

PCR employed 60 Vbeta and 13 Jbeta primers. The method was immunoSEQ multiplex PCR; TCRdb's version includes in-frame clones alone and lacks a portion of them. The table lists tens of thousands of clones, roughly 80% of them singletons. The V gene's germline CDR1 is LNHDA and CDR2 SQIVND (reference sequence). V was clipped by 5 bases and J by 10 bases, with 18 bases between them. The CDR3 consists of 14 residues. The table lists this clone with a count of one. Its antigen is unknown. Overall study results and limits: Most sequenced TCRs were rare (though some public TCRs occurred in many donors).

The rearrangement uses TRBV19 and TRBJ2-1; a possible D gene is TRBD2 (6 bases). The specimen was PBMCs. This clonotype was obtained from a woman between 45 and 65 years old in good health and CMV-seropositive. Here the CDR3 DNA reads TGTGCCAGTAGTCTCCCCCTAGCGCGCGGGGAGCAGTTCTTC. As protein: CASSLPLARGEQFF.